Listed here is a single T cell receptor (beta chain). Its antigen is unknown. No per-base quality is available; no much larger clone lies one base away. Reading from cysteine to phenylalanine, the CDR3 counts 15 amino acids. Of all the DNA, just the CDR3 is kept, 45 bases in frame from base 1. From the germline V gene (reference sequence), CDR1 is SGHNT and CDR2 is YYREEE. V and J are trimmed by 2 bases and 5 bases, and the gene matches miss 6 bases of the junction. These data are taken from a study of T cell changes during pregnancy in multiple sclerosis (dated by TCRdb to about 2019). Looking at the study overall: The study examined how the T cell repertoire changed over the course of pregnancy in women with multiple sclerosis.

Libraries were made using the immunoSEQ multiplex PCR assay. Imported from immuneACCESS, the table was reduced by TCRdb to in-frame sequences with V and J called. These copies leave out some clones; in studies compared against another copy, an unresolved V gene accounts for under half, and the cause of the remainder is not known. Here the sample has 40,000 to 60,000 clones; about 93% occur a single time. In total, the top ten clones hold around 0.5% of the sample. Rearrangement joined TRBV5-4 to TRBJ2-5; 10 nucleotides in the junction match TRBD2. This clonotype was obtained from a female donor with multiple sclerosis, enrolled in a pregnancy study. Source: CD4+ T cells from peripheral blood mononuclear cells, taken in the first trimester of pregnancy. Read as DNA, the sequence is TGTGCCAGCAGCTTAGCGGGGGGGGGCTGGGAGACCCAGTACTTC. This translates into CASSLAGGGWETQYF.